A single sample gave rise to the 15 T cell receptor beta chains below, sequenced in a study of CD8+ T cells in alopecia areata. Following extraction, RNA underwent reverse transcription to cDNA, which served as the sequencing template. Here immunoSEQ multiplex PCR was the method, and the copy in TCRdb shows in-frame clones only, minus some. The sample carries 190,000 or so clones, roughly 64% recorded once. Treatment in this sample: oral pan-JAK inhibitor, 5-10 mg twice daily. Source: CD4+ T cells sorted from blood, taken at week 24, from a patient treated with tofacitinib. These receptors were collected from a human donor with alopecia areata.

This clone came up a few times. The chain uses TRBV11-1 and TRBJ2-2; D remains unclear. The CDR3 runs 11 residues. V was shortened by 6 bases and J by 6 bases, with 5 bases between the two germline ends. The germline gives CDR1 SGHAT, CDR2 FQDESV (reference sequence). The chain's CDR3 is CASRESGELFF. CDR3 coding DNA: TGTGCCAGCAGGGAATCCGGGGAGCTGTTTTTT.

This clone was seen a few times. V is TRBV7-2 and J is TRBJ1-2, with 7 bases that match TRBD1. This CDR3 contains 14 residues. Germline trimming cut 3 bases from V and 7 bases from J; bases unmatched to any gene: 8. Germline values: CDR1 SGHTA, CDR2 FQGNSA. Written as DNA, the CDR3 is TGTGCCAGCAGCTTTTACAGGGGTGCCGTTGGCTACACCTTC. Translating gives CASSFYRGAVGYTF.

The chain is built from TRBV9 and TRBJ2-5; 9 bases are a match to TRBD1. V lost 2 bases, J lost 0 bases, and 8 bases stayed unmatched. Germline V gene sequence: CDR1 SGDLS, CDR2 YYNGEE. The CDR3 has 17 amino acids. The CDR3 DNA reads TGTGCCAGCAGCGTTGGACAGGGGCATCGGTACCAAGAGACCCAGTACTTC. This codes for CASSVGQGHRYQETQYF.

The DNA for the CDR3 is TGTGCCAGCAGACCGGGACAGAAAAACATTCAGTACTTC. Amino acids: CASRPGQKNIQYF. This sequence joins TRBV6-5 and TRBJ2-4, with 7 bases identical to TRBD1. V lost 6 bases to trimming and J lost 4 bases; unmatched junction nucleotides: 3. The length of the CDR3 is 13 residues. Germline V gene data show CDR1 as MNHEY and CDR2 as SVGAGI.

The rearrangement joins TRBV4-2 to TRBJ1-1; weak D call: TRBD1 (5 bases). Trimming left V 5 bases short and J 2 bases short, with 12 bases between. CDR1 is LGHNA, CDR2 YNFKEQ, per germline. The CDR3 has 14 residues. The CDR3 here is CASSLARANTEAFF. Written as DNA, the CDR3 is TGTGCCAGCAGCTTGGCCAGGGCAAACACTGAAGCTTTCTTT.

Only a few counts were recorded for this clone. The gene calls are TRBV30 and TRBJ2-7; 9 bases map to TRBD1. J lost 5 bases, V lost 2 bases, and 13 bases had no gene match. CDR1 is GTSNPN and CDR2 is SVGIG in the germline V gene (reference sequence). This CDR3 spans 16 amino acids. This CDR3 is CAWSRFPGQGSNEQYF. DNA for the CDR3: TGTGCCTGGAGTCGATTTCCGGGACAGGGATCCAACGAGCAGTACTTC.

This chain links TRBV13 with TRBJ2-1; TRBD1 matches 7 bases. CDR3 length equals 16 residues. Unmatched junction bases numbered 8, after V lost 1 base and J lost 5 bases. The germline gives CDR1 PRHDT, CDR2 FYEKMQ (reference sequence). DNA of the CDR3: TGTGCCAGCAGCTTAGACAGACAGGGTGGGAACAATGAGCAGTTCTTC. Translation: CASSLDRQGGNNEQFF.

As concerns this clone: At one end, the junction sequence differs from germline, possibly due to a read error. Other DNA sequences in the sample encode the same CDR3. This chain links TRBV9 with TRBJ1-1; maybe TRBD1 (5 bases). Germline CDR1 reads SGDLS; CDR2 reads YYNGEE. The CDR3 extends over 14 amino acids. The chain's CDR3 is CASSADTANTEAFF. The CDR3 nucleotides read TGCGCCAGCAGCGCGGACACAGCGAACACTGAAGCTTTCTTT.

The J gene is TRBJ2-1, the V gene TRBV5-4; 8 bases fit TRBD2. The CDR3 runs 15 residues. The trim removed 4 bases at V and 12 bases at J, leaving 15 bases unmatched. CDR1 is SGHNT, CDR2 YYREEE, per germline (reference sequence). This CDR3 is CASSPGGGRSQGQFF. The CDR3 region has the DNA TGTGCCAGCAGCCCGGGAGGCGGGAGGTCTCAGGGGCAGTTCTTC.

This chain uses TRBV2 with TRBJ1-2, with TRBD1 as a possible D gene (6 bases). CDR3 size: 14 residues. Germline V gene sequence: CDR1 SNHLY, CDR2 FYNNEI. The V gene lost 7 bases and the J gene lost 2 bases, with 14 bases spanning the gap. The CDR3 sequence: CASTTQGQNYGYTF. DNA of the CDR3: TGTGCCAGCACCACTCAGGGACAAAACTATGGCTACACCTTC.

The chain combines TRBV6-6 with TRBJ2-1; possibly TRBD2 for D (6 bases). The ends were cut back, 6 bases at V and 9 bases at J, with 6 bases in the middle. Per germline, CDR1 MNHNY and CDR2 SVGAGI (reference sequence). The CDR3 contains 10 residues. The CDR3 reads CASRAGEQFF. CDR3 coding DNA: TGTGCCAGCAGAGCGGGTGAGCAGTTCTTC.

This clone was observed a handful of times. V and J are TRBV7-9 and TRBJ2-3, with unresolved D. V lost 1 base, J lost 0 bases, and 11 bases lay in between. The germline CDR1 and CDR2 sequences are SEHNR and FQNEAQ (reference sequence). The CDR3 is made up of 16 amino acids. CDR3 sequence reads: CASSLVGGRSTDTQYF. The CDR3 coding sequence is TGTGCCAGCAGCTTAGTGGGCGGACGCAGCACAGATACGCAGTATTTT.

This chain connects TRBV2 to TRBJ2-5; the match to TRBD2 covers 14 bases. J lost 4 bases, V lost 8 bases, and 6 bases had no gene match. CDR3 size: 15 residues. In germline, CDR1 is SNHLY, CDR2 FYNNEI. The CDR3 is CASRLAGGQVETQYF. As DNA, the CDR3 is TGTGCCAGCCGACTAGCGGGGGGGCAAGTAGAGACCCAGTACTTC.

This clone has more than one count but fewer than ten. The J gene is TRBJ2-1, the V gene TRBV30; D is ambiguous. V lost 5 bases and J 1 base, leaving 9 bases between the germline ends. CDR3 length: 13 amino acids. Per the germline V gene, CDR1 is GTSNPN and CDR2 is SVGIG (reference sequence). For the CDR3, the DNA is TGTGCCTGGGCGAGGTTTTCCTACAATGAGCAGTTCTTC. It translates to CAWARFSYNEQFF.

This clone was counted between two and nine times. V is TRBV5-1 and J is TRBJ1-5; D unclear. The CDR3 runs 13 residues. Germline CDR1 SGHRS, CDR2 YFSETQ. V was trimmed by 4 bases and J by 5 bases, leaving 10 bases between them. The CDR3 here is CASSPDADQPQHF. CDR3 coding DNA: TGCGCCAGCAGCCCAGATGCAGATCAGCCCCAGCATTTT. The whole variable domain, filled in from reference TRBV5-1 and TRBJ1-5, reads KAGVTQTPRYLIKTRGQQVTLSCSPISGHRSVSWYQQTPGQGLQFLFEYFSETQRNKGNFPGRFSGRQFSNSRSEMNVSTLELGDSALYLCASSPDADQPQHFGDGTRLSIL.